This T cell receptor (beta chain) stems from a study of blood T cell repertoires in COVID-19. Clones were sequenced by immunoSEQ multiplex PCR, and TCRdb holds only the in-frame ones, with some missing. The repertoire consists of about 250,000 clones, with 65% to 90% occurring once and the leading ten covering about 9.1%. Sample: PBMCs or T cells enriched from blood (not recorded which). This sequence was found in a woman between 45 and 65 years old with acute COVID-19.

Here the CDR3 reads CASSPRDRAFGANTEAFF. In DNA form, the CDR3 reads TGCGCCAGCAGCCCCCGGGACAGGGCCTTTGGGGCGAACACTGAAGCTTTCTTT. The chain employs TRBV5-1 and TRBJ1-1; 9 positions agree with TRBD1. Looked up from germline, CDR1 is SGHRS and CDR2 is YFSETQ. V trimming: 4 bases; J trimming: 1 base; junction bases outside the gene matches: 14. This CDR3 has 18 amino acids.